The TCR beta chain under discussion was sequenced for a study of shared clonotypes between healthy human individuals. Study-level findings and limits: It was the non-shared clonotypes that had lower generation probabilities than clonotypes shared by all four donors.

Some clones are missing from TCRdb's copy, which holds only in-frame ones; the method was immunoSEQ multiplex PCR. This repertoire shows around 700,000 clones, around 72% found once; its top ten account for 1.8%. With 3 bases clipped from V and 6 bases from J, the junction kept 9 bases outside the gene matches. CDR3 length: 15 residues. CDR1 is MNHNS, CDR2 SASEGT, per germline. Remarks on this clone: Its antigen remains unidentified.

This TCR was sampled from a woman aged 25 to 39 in good health. This sequence joins TRBV6-1 and TRBJ2-3; TRBD1 agrees at 7 bases. The sequenced sample consisted of memory CD4+ T cells sorted from blood. Specified subset: CD45RA-negative fraction. The CDR3, as DNA: TGTGCCAGCAGTGATCTCGCGGGCAGGGGGGATACGCAGTATTTT. Translated: CASSDLAGRGDTQYF.